A selection of T cell receptor beta chains follows, all from one sample in a study of cytomegalovirus exposure and HLA in healthy donors. The assay was immunoSEQ multiplex PCR, and TCRdb's table has in-frame clones only and misses some. The table shows more than 60,000 clones, with 75% to 90% occurring only once. What was sequenced was PBMCs. Every receptor here comes from a young woman in good health and CMV-seronegative. Each CDR3 is given with its conserved first and last residue. D genes are given only for firm matches. The listing skips clone size in some rows; elsewhere it reads once, few, many or a size class.

j_call,d_call,cdr3_length,clone_size,v_call,cdr3_aa,cdr3_nt
TRBJ2-3,.,15,.,TRBV2,CASSEALFYTDTQYF,TGTGCCAGCAGTGAAGCCTTGTTCTACACAGATACGCAGTATTTT
TRBJ1-1,.,11,.,TRBV2,CASSREGGAFF,TGTGCCAGCAGCAGGGAAGGGGGAGCTTTCTTT
TRBJ2-3,TRBD2,14,few,TRBV9,CASSLSGGGDTQYF,TGTGCCAGCAGCCTTAGCGGGGGGGGTGATACGCAGTATTTT
TRBJ2-7,TRBD2,14,.,TRBV7-2,CASSPIAGSYEQYF,TGTGCCAGCAGCCCAATAGCGGGCTCCTACGAGCAGTACTTC
TRBJ1-3,TRBD1,20,.,TRBV27,CASSRRKRDSEKFSGNTIYF,TGTGCCAGCAGTCGAAGAAAAAGGGACAGCGAAAAGTTCTCTGGAAACACCATATATTTT
TRBJ2-7,TRBD2,14,.,TRBV5-4,CASSLRLAGDEQYF,TGTGCCAGCAGCTTAAGGCTAGCGGGCGACGAGCAGTACTTC
TRBJ2-7,TRBD2,16,once,TRBV7-6,CASSTSGTSGSYEQYF,TGTGCCAGCAGCACCTCCGGGACTAGCGGATCCTACGAGCAGTACTTC
TRBJ2-2,TRBD1,21,few,TRBV5-3,CARSSWNAYRGLKRKRGELFF,TGTGCCAGAAGCTCCTGGAACGCTTACAGGGGGCTTAAAAGGAAGAGGGGGGAGCTGTTTTTT
TRBJ2-1,.,13,.,TRBV6-4,CASSENRYNEQFF,TGTGCCAGCAGTGAAAACAGGTACAATGAGCAGTTCTTC
TRBJ2-3,TRBD2,17,.,TRBV4-2,CASSQGTSGGVADTQYF,TGTGCCAGCAGCCAAGGGACTAGCGGGGGGGTGGCAGATACGCAGTATTTT
TRBJ2-1,TRBD2,16,.,TRBV7-2,CASSKGTSGGTDEQFF,TGTGCCAGCAGCAAAGGGACTAGCGGGGGCACCGATGAGCAGTTCTTC
TRBJ1-5,.,14,.,TRBV7-9,CASSYQGSNQPQHF,TGTGCCAGCAGCTATCAGGGTAGCAATCAGCCCCAGCATTTT
TRBJ2-1,TRBD2,16,.,TRBV7-8,CASSSRTSGSRDEQFF,TGTGCCAGCAGCTCGCGGACTAGCGGGAGTCGAGATGAGCAGTTCTTC
TRBJ2-3,.,13,.,TRBV7-3,CASSLIYSDTQYF,TGTGCCAGCAGCTTAATTTACTCAGATACGCAGTATTTT
TRBJ2-2,TRBD2,18,.,TRBV5-1,CASSLARLAGGGTGELFF,TGCGCCAGCAGCTTGGCCCGCCTAGCGGGAGGGGGCACCGGGGAGCTGTTTTTT
TRBJ1-2,.,14,few,TRBV4-2,CASSQVGQNYGYTF,TGTGCCAGCAGCCAAGTAGGACAGAACTATGGCTACACCTTC
TRBJ2-5,TRBD2,15,.,TRBV18,CASSPTSGGQETQYF,TGTGCCAGCTCACCAACCAGCGGGGGCCAAGAGACCCAGTACTTC
TRBJ2-7,TRBD1,13,.,TRBV7-9,CASQGQGFYEQYF,TGTGCCAGCCAAGGACAGGGGTTTTACGAGCAGTACTTC
TRBJ2-3,.,16,.,TRBV28,CASSPIRGISTDTQYF,TGTGCCAGCAGTCCAATCCGGGGGATCTCCACAGATACGCAGTATTTT
TRBJ1-1,.,13,.,TRBV7-3,CASSVTRGTEAFF,TGTGCCAGCAGCGTAACACGGGGCACTGAAGCTTTCTTT
TRBJ2-3,.,15,.,TRBV5-6,CASSLYPGATDTQYF,TGTGCCAGCAGCTTGTACCCAGGGGCCACAGATACGCAGTATTTT
TRBJ2-7,TRBD2,15,.,TRBV4-2,CASSQGLAGLYEQYF,TGTGCCAGCAGCCAAGGACTAGCGGGGCTATACGAGCAGTACTTC
TRBJ2-7,TRBD2,15,.,TRBV6-1,CASRSIAGGLYEQYF,TGTGCCAGCAGGTCCATCGCGGGAGGGCTGTACGAGCAGTACTTC
TRBJ1-2,.,13,few,TRBV5-1,CASSLVPDYGYTF,TGCGCCAGCAGCTTGGTTCCGGACTATGGCTACACCTTC
TRBJ2-7,TRBD2,18,few,TRBV7-6,CASSLGTQLAGAAGEQYF,TGTGCCAGCAGCTTAGGGACACAACTAGCGGGAGCCGCCGGCGAGCAGTACTTC
TRBJ2-2,TRBD2,16,.,TRBV5-1,CASSLIVGRKTGELFF,TGCGCCAGCAGCTTGATCGTCGGGAGGAAGACCGGGGAGCTGTTTTTT
TRBJ2-3,TRBD2,16,.,TRBV7-8,CASSLVSGGASNTQYF,TGTGCCAGCAGCTTAGTTAGCGGGGGGGCCTCGAATACGCAGTATTTT
TRBJ2-2,TRBD2,19,.,TRBV28,CASSSAGLAGGPDTGELFF,TGTGCCAGCAGTTCCGCCGGACTAGCGGGAGGGCCGGACACCGGGGAGCTGTTTTTT
TRBJ2-5,TRBD1,16,.,TRBV4-1,CASSQDPKGAGETQYF,TGCGCCAGCAGCCAAGATCCCAAGGGGGCGGGAGAGACCCAGTACTTC
TRBJ2-7,TRBD2,14,.,TRBV11-2,CASSPGLAGGEQYF,TGTGCCAGCAGCCCGGGACTAGCGGGAGGCGAGCAGTACTTC
TRBJ2-7,TRBD1,14,.,TRBV7-7,CASSHGTGSFEQYF,TGTGCTAGCAGCCACGGGACAGGGTCTTTCGAGCAGTACTTC
TRBJ2-1,TRBD1,14,.,TRBV12-5,CASGRDRGFNEQFF,TGTGCTAGTGGACGGGACAGGGGGTTTAATGAGCAGTTCTTC
TRBJ2-5,TRBD2,16,.,TRBV6-6,CASSTFAGGFWETQYF,TGTGCCAGCAGTACTTTTGCGGGAGGGTTTTGGGAGACCCAGTACTTC
TRBJ1-4,TRBD1,16,.,TRBV7-2,CASSLRKGASNEKLFF,TGTGCCAGCAGCCTTAGAAAGGGGGCTAGTAATGAAAAACTGTTTTTT
TRBJ2-7,TRBD2,13,once,TRBV6-5,CASQGLAAPGQYF,TGTGCCAGCCAGGGACTAGCGGCTCCTGGGCAGTACTTC
TRBJ1-2,TRBD1,14,.,TRBV28,CASSLGGQGYGYTF,TGTGCCAGCAGTTTGGGGGGACAGGGCTATGGCTACACCTTC
TRBJ2-1,TRBD2,16,.,TRBV27,CASSLHLAGAYNEQFF,TGTGCCAGCAGTTTACATTTAGCGGGGGCCTACAATGAGCAGTTCTTC
TRBJ2-3,.,17,.,TRBV18,CASSPQVTVPSTDTQYF,TGTGCCAGCTCACCACAAGTGACAGTCCCTAGCACAGATACGCAGTATTTT
TRBJ2-5,.,14,.,TRBV5-6,CASSFGFRQETQYF,TGTGCCAGCAGCTTCGGGTTCAGACAAGAGACCCAGTACTTC
TRBJ2-1,.,14,.,TRBV7-2,CASSSTTIADEQFF,TGTGCCAGCAGCTCCACCACTATAGCCGATGAGCAGTTCTTC
TRBJ2-2,TRBD1,15,once,TRBV4-1,CASSHSDRETGELFF,TGCGCCAGCAGCCACTCGGACAGGGAAACCGGGGAGCTGTTTTTT
TRBJ2-7,TRBD1,16,.,TRBV19,CATTTQTGTGLGEQYF,TGTGCCACCACCACTCAAACCGGGACAGGATTGGGCGAGCAGTACTTC
TRBJ2-7,TRBD1,12,once,TRBV19,CASSRQGYEQYF,TGTGCCAGTAGTCGACAGGGCTACGAGCAGTACTTC
TRBJ1-1,TRBD1,13,.,TRBV19,CASSPGQGLGAFF,TGTGCCAGTAGCCCGGGACAGGGCTTGGGGGCTTTCTTT
TRBJ1-4,.,13,.,TRBV29-1,CSVEEGLNEKLFF,TGCAGCGTTGAAGAAGGACTCAATGAAAAACTGTTTTTT
TRBJ2-7,.,13,.,TRBV5-1,CASSLSGIWEQYF,TGCGCCAGCAGCTTATCAGGGATTTGGGAGCAGTACTTC
TRBJ2-7,.,15,.,TRBV10-3,CAISALGDGKYEQYF,TGTGCCATCAGTGCGCTAGGTGACGGGAAATACGAGCAGTACTTC
TRBJ2-7,TRBD1,14,.,TRBV11-2,CASSRYRGTYEQYF,TGTGCCAGCAGCCGGTACAGGGGTACCTACGAGCAGTACTTC
TRBJ2-7,.,12,.,TRBV19,CASGRGSYEQYF,TGTGCCAGTGGGCGGGGTTCCTACGAGCAGTACTTC
TRBJ2-5,TRBD1,16,.,TRBV19,CASAGQGSLSVETQYF,TGTGCCAGCGCGGGACAGGGTAGCCTCTCGGTTGAGACCCAGTACTTC
TRBJ2-1,.,13,.,TRBV7-2,CASSLVGRGSQFF,TGTGCCAGCAGCTTAGTCGGCAGGGGCTCCCAGTTCTTC
TRBJ2-6,TRBD1,16,.,TRBV5-6,CASNWGQGSGANVLTF,TGTGCCAGCAACTGGGGACAGGGTTCTGGGGCCAACGTCCTGACTTTC
TRBJ2-5,TRBD2,16,once,TRBV12-5,CASGFSLSSGQETQYF,TGTGCTAGTGGTTTTTCCCTCTCTAGCGGCCAAGAGACCCAGTACTTC
TRBJ2-7,TRBD2,16,once,TRBV4-2,CASSPTIGTSGYEQYF,TGTGCCAGCAGCCCCACTATCGGGACTAGCGGGTACGAGCAGTACTTC